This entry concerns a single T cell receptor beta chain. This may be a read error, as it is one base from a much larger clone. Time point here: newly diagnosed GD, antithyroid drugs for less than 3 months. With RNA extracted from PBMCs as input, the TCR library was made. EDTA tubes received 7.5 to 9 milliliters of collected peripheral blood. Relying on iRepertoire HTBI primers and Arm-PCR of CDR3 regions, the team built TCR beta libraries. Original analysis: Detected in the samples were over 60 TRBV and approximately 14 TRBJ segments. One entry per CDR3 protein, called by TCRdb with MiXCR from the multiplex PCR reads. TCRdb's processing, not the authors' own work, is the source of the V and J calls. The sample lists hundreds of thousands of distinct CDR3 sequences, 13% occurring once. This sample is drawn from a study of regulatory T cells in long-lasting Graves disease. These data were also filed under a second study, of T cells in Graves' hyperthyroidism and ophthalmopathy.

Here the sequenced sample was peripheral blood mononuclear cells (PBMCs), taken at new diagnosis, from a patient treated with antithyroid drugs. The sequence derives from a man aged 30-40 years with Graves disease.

CDR3 protein: CANRRTKGNEKLFF. In DNA form, the CDR3 reads TGTGCCAACAGACGTACAAAGGGAAATGAAAAACTGTTTTTT. V is TRBV6-2 or TRBV6-3 and J is TRBJ1-4, with D unclear. This CDR3 region has 14 residues. CDR1 is MNHEY and CDR2 is SVGEGT in the germline V gene. The germline V and J ends were trimmed by 10 bases and 5 bases, with 17 bases remaining between them.